This passage covers 19 T cell receptor beta chains from one sample sequenced in a study of T cell responses to AZD1222 COVID-19 vaccine (dated by TCRdb to about 2021). Library generation was performed with the immunoSEQ multiplex PCR assay. TCRdb limited this immuneACCESS table to in-frame rearrangements with V and J called. A share of clones is missing; checked studies link under half to unresolved V genes, and the rest is unexplained. The sample data list 100,000 to 150,000 clones, and more than 90% of these were observed just once. The ten largest clonotypes hold approximately 2.1% of the sample. Sample time point, as interpreted from the label and publication: about 28 days (+/-7) after the second vaccine dose. Sequencing used peripheral blood, obtained 28 days after the second AZD1222 dose. These receptors were obtained from an adult who received the AZD1222 COVID-19 vaccine.

The chain combines TRBV6-6 with TRBJ2-2, with 12 bases aligning to TRBD1. The germline V gene encodes CDR1 MNHNY and CDR2 SVGAGI (reference sequence). The CDR3 runs 14 residues. The V segment lost 6 bases and the J segment 6 bases; nucleotides outside the gene matches: 2. The CDR3 here is CASRGQGAAGELFF. In DNA form, the CDR3 reads TGTGCCAGCAGGGGACAGGGGGCCGCCGGGGAGCTGTTTTTT.

The rearrangement uses TRBV5-1 and TRBJ1-4, with 7 bases lining up with TRBD1. There are 18 residues in the CDR3. Trimming at V came to 0 bases and at J to 0 bases, leaving 8 bases not matched to a gene. CDR1 and CDR2 (germline): SGHRS, YFSETQ. The CDR3, as DNA: TGCGCCAGCAGCTTGGGGCCGACAGGGCCAGCAACTAATGAAAAACTGTTTTTT. This sequence encodes CASSLGPTGPATNEKLFF.

The chain uses TRBV3-1 (or the pseudogene TRBV3-2) and TRBJ1-3; D uncertain. From germline, CDR1 is LGHDT and CDR2 YNNKEL (reference sequence). V was cut by 3 bases and J by 3 bases, with 9 bases left in between. The CDR3 covers 14 residues. In DNA form, the CDR3 reads TGTGCCAGCAGCCAGAACTCTCTTGGAAACACCATATATTTT. Translating it yields CASSQNSLGNTIYF.

This clone has just one count. The rearrangement joins TRBV18 to TRBJ1-3; 7 bases fit TRBD1. The CDR3 has 14 amino acids. Germline lookup yields CDR1 KGHSH and CDR2 LQKENI. Unmatched junction bases numbered 1, after V lost 2 bases and J lost 3 bases. The CDR3 region has the DNA TGTGCCAGCTCACCAGGGACAGATGGAAACACCATATATTTT. Translation gives CASSPGTDGNTIYF.

The V call is TRBV15, the J call TRBJ1-4, with 7 bases lining up with TRBD1. The CDR3 runs 14 residues. The V gene end was trimmed by 5 bases and the J gene end by 8 bases; junction bases not matched to a gene: 8. From germline, CDR1 is LNHNV and CDR2 YYDKDF (reference sequence). CDR3 sequence: CATSLRQGGEKLFF. CDR3 nucleotide sequence: TGTGCCACCAGCCTAAGGCAGGGGGGGGAAAAACTGTTTTTT.

V usage is TRBV3-1 (or the pseudogene TRBV3-2) and J usage is TRBJ1-3; D gene unclear. Germline lookup yields CDR1 LGHDT and CDR2 YNNKEL (reference sequence). Trimming took off 2 bases at V and 4 bases at J, with 3 bases between the two ends. CDR3 length: 12 amino acids. The CDR3 bases are TGTGCCAGCAGCCAACGGGGAAACACCATATATTTT. Translation: CASSQRGNTIYF.

The DNA of the CDR3 is TGTGCCAGCAGCCTACAGGGGTACGGCGAGCAGTACGTC. Protein: CASSLQGYGEQYV. The V and J genes are TRBV11-3 and TRBJ2-7; 7 bases are shared with TRBD1. This CDR3 region has 13 residues. The germline gives CDR1 SGHNT, CDR2 YENEEA. V shed 5 bases and J 6 bases; nucleotides not matched to a gene: 7.

V gene TRBV4-2 combines with J gene TRBJ1-3; TRBD1 is a possible D gene (5 bases). Trimming stripped 4 bases from V and 3 bases from J, with 13 bases between. This CDR3 has 15 residues. CDR1 and CDR2 from the germline V gene are LGHNA and YNFKEQ. The CDR3 sequence is CASSPQTGDGNTIYF. DNA of the CDR3: TGTGCCAGCAGCCCTCAAACGGGGGATGGAAACACCATATATTTT.

The V and J genes are TRBV30 and TRBJ1-2; the D is unclear. Trimming shortened V by 4 bases and J by 8 bases, and 11 bases separated the two germline ends. CDR1 and CDR2 (germline): GTSNPN, SVGIG (reference sequence). The CDR3 is made up of 11 amino acids. The DNA of the CDR3 is TGTGCCTGGAACACCCCCAGGGGCTACACCTTC. This encodes CAWNTPRGYTF.

The gene calls are TRBV7-6 and TRBJ2-1, with 8 positions matching TRBD2. Germline V gene data show CDR1 as SGHVS and CDR2 as FNYEAQ. The V gene end was trimmed by 5 bases and the J gene end by 5 bases; junction bases not matched to a gene: 11. CDR3 size: 16 residues. Here the CDR3 DNA reads TGTGCCAGCAGCCGCCCAGCGGGGGCCCCTCACAATGAGCAGTTCTTC. It yields the protein CASSRPAGAPHNEQFF. Filled out from reference TRBV7-6 and TRBJ2-1, the complete variable domain reads GAGVSQSPRYKVTKRGQDVALRCDPISGHVSLYWYRQALGQGPEFLTYFNYEAQQDKSGLPNDRFSAERPEGSISTLTIQRTEQRDSAMYRCASSRPAGAPHNEQFFGPGTRLTVL.

The J gene is TRBJ2-5, the V gene TRBV29-1; D is ambiguous. The CDR3 runs to 13 residues. Trimming cost V 0 bases and J 2 bases, with 7 bases left between them. CDR1 is SQVTM and CDR2 is ANQGSEA in the germline V gene. The CDR3 sequence is CSVEDGRQETQYF. The CDR3 DNA sequence: TGCAGCGTTGAAGATGGCCGACAAGAGACCCAGTACTTC.

This clone was seen more than once but under ten times. The chain uses TRBV6-1 and TRBJ2-5; D call uncertain. The CDR3 extends over 12 amino acids. From germline, CDR1 is MNHNS and CDR2 SASEGT. Trimming pared 3 bases from V and 5 bases from J, leaving 7 bases between. The CDR3 loop is CASSEYGETQYF. CDR3 in DNA: TGTGCCAGCAGTGAGTACGGGGAGACCCAGTACTTC.

The chain carries TRBV3-1 (or the pseudogene TRBV3-2) and TRBJ2-5; 11 bases line up with TRBD1. The CDR3 sequence is 14 residues long. The J segment lost 5 bases and the V segment lost 8 bases, leaving 7 bases of the junction unmatched. Germline CDR1 LGHDT, CDR2 YNNKEL (reference sequence). The CDR3 nucleotides are TGTGCCAGCTGGGGCAGGGACAGGGGGGAGACCCAGTACTTC. This translates into CASWGRDRGETQYF.

The V call is TRBV28, the J call TRBJ2-4; 7 nucleotides line up with TRBD1. CDR3 length: 19 residues. From germline, CDR1 is MDHEN and CDR2 SYDVKM. With 2 bases clipped from V and 3 bases from J, the junction kept 16 bases outside the gene matches. DNA of the CDR3: TGTGCCAGCAGTTTACCCAAAGGAAGGGGGCATTATGACAAAAACATTCAGTACTTC. Protein sequence: CASSLPKGRGHYDKNIQYF.

The chain has TRBV5-1 and TRBJ1-1, with TRBD1 matching over 7 bases. CDR1 is SGHRS and CDR2 is YFSETQ in the germline V gene. The V gene end was trimmed by 0 bases and the J gene end by 5 bases; junction bases not matched to a gene: 1. CDR3 length: 13 amino acids. CDR3 bases: TGCGCCAGCAGCTTGGACAGGGGTACTGAAGCTTTCTTT. It codes for CASSLDRGTEAFF.

This clone was detected once. The genes are TRBV18 and TRBJ1-5, with D hard to call. V shed 4 bases and J shed 1 base, with 11 bases lying between them. CDR1 KGHSH and CDR2 LQKENI come from the germline V gene. The CDR3 sequence is 15 residues long. The CDR3 coding sequence is TGTGCCAGCTCACTTCAGGTGGACAGCAATCAGCCCCAGCATTTT. This sequence encodes CASSLQVDSNQPQHF.

This clone was detected only once. The chain joins TRBV4-1 to TRBJ2-2; 10 positions match TRBD1. Germline CDR1 and CDR2: MGHRA and YSYEKL. The length of the CDR3 is 15 residues. Trimming took 4 bases from V and 6 from J; bases not matched to a gene: 5. The CDR3 DNA follows: TGCGCCAGCAGCCCGGGACAGGGGAGGGCCGGGGAGCTGTTTTTT. This translates into CASSPGQGRAGELFF.

The chain's CDR3 is CASSLKQGSSGNTIYF. The CDR3 coding sequence is TGTGCCAGCAGTTTAAAACAGGGTAGCTCTGGAAACACCATATATTTT. This rearrangement joins TRBV28 to TRBJ1-3; maybe TRBD1 (6 bases). This CDR3 comprises 16 residues. V lost 2 bases and J 0 bases, leaving 11 bases between the germline ends. Germline-derived CDR1 and CDR2 are MDHEN and SYDVKM.

This clone has more than one count but fewer than ten. The V and J genes are TRBV5-6 and TRBJ1-2; D is unclear. Germline values: CDR1 SGHDT, CDR2 YYEEEE. V lost 4 bases, J lost 9 bases, and 19 bases lay in between. The CDR3 is 14 amino acids. The DNA for the CDR3 is TGTGCCAGCAGCGCAGGACTGTGGCCTATGAGCTACACCTTC. The encoded protein is CASSAGLWPMSYTF.